This entry features one T cell receptor beta chain sequence. What it binds is unknown. The PCR ran on 60 Vbeta and 13 Jbeta primers. The assay was immunoSEQ multiplex PCR, and TCRdb's table has in-frame clones only and misses some. The sample holds around 260,000 clones, around 80% seen once. The data stem from a study of cytomegalovirus exposure and HLA in healthy donors. Study-level results: Likely technical artifact: a cluster of highly shared sequence variants. An analysis done earlier found most TCR beta V segments productive about 90% or about 30% of the time. Later on, an analysis tied approximately 17,000 TCR beta sequences to HLA alleles at 0.05 false discovery rate.

The CDR3 loop spans 18 amino acids. Germline CDR1 reads SGHVS; CDR2 reads FNYEAQ. The V segment lost 2 bases and the J segment 0 bases; nucleotides outside the gene matches: 12. Sequences were obtained from PBMCs. The chain has TRBV7-6 and TRBJ2-7; 8 bases fit TRBD2. The clonotype comes from a girl aged 2-15 years in good health and CMV-seronegative. In DNA form, the CDR3 reads TGTGCCAGCAGCTTACAGAGAGCGGGGGCGACGAGCTCCTACGAGCAGTACTTC. Its protein product is CASSLQRAGATSSYEQYF.